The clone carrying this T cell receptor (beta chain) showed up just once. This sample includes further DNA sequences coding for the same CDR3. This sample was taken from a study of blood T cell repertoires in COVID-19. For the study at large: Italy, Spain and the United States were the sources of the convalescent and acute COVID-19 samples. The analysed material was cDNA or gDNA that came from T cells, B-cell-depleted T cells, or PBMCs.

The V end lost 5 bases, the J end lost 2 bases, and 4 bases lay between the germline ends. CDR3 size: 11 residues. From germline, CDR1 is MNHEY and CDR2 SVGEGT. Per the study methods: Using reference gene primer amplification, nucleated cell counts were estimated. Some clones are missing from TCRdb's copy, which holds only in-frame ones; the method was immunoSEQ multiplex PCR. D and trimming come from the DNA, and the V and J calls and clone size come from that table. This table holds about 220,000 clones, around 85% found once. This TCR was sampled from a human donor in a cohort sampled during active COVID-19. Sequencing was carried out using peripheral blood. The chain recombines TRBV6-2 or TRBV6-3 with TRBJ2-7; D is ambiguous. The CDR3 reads CASSVTYEQYF. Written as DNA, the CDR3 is TGTGCCAGCAGTGTTACCTACGAGCAGTACTTC.